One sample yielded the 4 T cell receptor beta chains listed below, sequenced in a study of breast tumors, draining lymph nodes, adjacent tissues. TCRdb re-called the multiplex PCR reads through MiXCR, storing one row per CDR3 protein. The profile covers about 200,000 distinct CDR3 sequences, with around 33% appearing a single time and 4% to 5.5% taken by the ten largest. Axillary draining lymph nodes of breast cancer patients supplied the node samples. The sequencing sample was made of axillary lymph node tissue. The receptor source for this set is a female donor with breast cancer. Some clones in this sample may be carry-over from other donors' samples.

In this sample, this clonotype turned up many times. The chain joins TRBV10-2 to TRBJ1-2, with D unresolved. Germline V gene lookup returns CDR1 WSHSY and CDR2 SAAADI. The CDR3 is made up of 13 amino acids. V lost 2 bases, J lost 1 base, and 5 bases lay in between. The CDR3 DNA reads TGCGCCAGCAGTGAGGGGTTTAACTATGGCTACACCTTC. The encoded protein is CASSEGFNYGYTF.

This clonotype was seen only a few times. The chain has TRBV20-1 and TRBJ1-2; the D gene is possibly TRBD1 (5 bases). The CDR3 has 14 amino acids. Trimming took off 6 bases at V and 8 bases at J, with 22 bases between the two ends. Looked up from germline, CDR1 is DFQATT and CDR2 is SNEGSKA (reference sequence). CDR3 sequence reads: CSATPRGRVEGYTF. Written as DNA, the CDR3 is TGCAGTGCCACTCCCCGGGGGAGGGTTGAGGGCTACACCTTC.

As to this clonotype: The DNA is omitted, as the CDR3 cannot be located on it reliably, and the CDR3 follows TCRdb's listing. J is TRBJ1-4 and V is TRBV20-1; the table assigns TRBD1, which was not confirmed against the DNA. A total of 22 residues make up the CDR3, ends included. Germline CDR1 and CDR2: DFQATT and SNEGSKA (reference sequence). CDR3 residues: CSATRTAGRTQFFGPGNEKLFF.

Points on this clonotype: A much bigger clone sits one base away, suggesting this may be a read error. CDR3 region: CSASGSLWRATQYF. In DNA, the CDR3 is TGCAGTGCTAGCGGCAGCCTGTGGCGAGCGACCCAGTACTTC. V gene TRBV20-1 combines with J gene TRBJ2-5; no clear D gene. Deletions cut 3 bases from V and 7 bases from J, with 18 bases between. This CDR3 region has 14 residues. Germline CDR1 DFQATT, CDR2 SNEGSKA (reference sequence).